Sequencing of this T cell receptor (beta chain) was carried out in a study of control samples from healthy donors and cancer patients. Trimming shortened V by 2 bases and J by 10 bases, and 16 bases separated the two germline ends. CDR3 length: 13 amino acids. Germline assignment: CDR1 SGHTS and CDR2 YDEGEE. Sequencing was performed with immunoSEQ multiplex PCR; in TCRdb, only in-frame clones are kept and a portion is missing. The sample contains about 120,000 clones, roughly 90% of which appear only once. This chain connects TRBV5-8 to TRBJ2-7; D unclear. Sequencing was carried out using PBMCs. This receptor was identified in a woman aged 55-70 years with lung cancer. In DNA form, the CDR3 reads TGTGCCAGCAGCTTTGACTTAAGAGAGCGACAGTACTTC. It is translated as CASSFDLRERQYF.